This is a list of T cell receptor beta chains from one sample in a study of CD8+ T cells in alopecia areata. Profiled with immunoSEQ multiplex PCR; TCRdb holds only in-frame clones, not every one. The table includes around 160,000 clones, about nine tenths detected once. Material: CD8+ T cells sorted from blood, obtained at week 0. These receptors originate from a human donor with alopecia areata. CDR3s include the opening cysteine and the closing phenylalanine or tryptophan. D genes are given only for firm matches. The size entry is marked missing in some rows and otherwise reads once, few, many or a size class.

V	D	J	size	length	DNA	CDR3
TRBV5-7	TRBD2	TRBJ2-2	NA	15	TGTGCCAACAGCTTACTAAAGCGGGGGACCGGGGAGCTGTTTTTT	CANSLLKRGTGELFF
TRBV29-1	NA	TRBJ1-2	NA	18	TGCAGCGTTGAAGATTTATCTGAGGTCCTGAAGACTCCCTATGGCTACACCTTC	CSVEDLSEVLKTPYGYTF
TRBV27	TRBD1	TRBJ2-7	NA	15	TGTGCCAGCAGTTCCCCCGGGACAGGGGTAAACGAGCAGTACTTC	CASSSPGTGVNEQYF
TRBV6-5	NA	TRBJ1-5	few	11	TGTGCCTCCTCAGACCCGGGGCCCCAGCATTTT	CASSDPGPQHF
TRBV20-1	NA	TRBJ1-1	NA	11	TGCAGTGCTAGTAGCCAGATAGTAGCTTTCTTT	CSASSQIVAFF
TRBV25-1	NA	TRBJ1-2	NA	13	TGTGCCAGCAGTGGGGGCTCGGACGTAGACTACACCTTC	CASSGGSDVDYTF
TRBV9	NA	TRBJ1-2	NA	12	TGTGCCAGCAGCCCTCGACTGGATGGCTACACCTTC	CASSPRLDGYTF
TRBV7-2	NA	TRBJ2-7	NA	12	TGTGCCAGCAGCTTAGCTCCGGATGAGCAGTACTTC	CASSLAPDEQYF
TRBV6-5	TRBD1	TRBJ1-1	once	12	TGTGCCAGCAGTTTAACAGGGGACCGTTATTTCTTT	CASSLTGDRYFF
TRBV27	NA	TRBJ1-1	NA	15	TGTGCCAGCAGTTCCCTGGGTGGGGCGAACACTGAAGCTTTCTTT	CASSSLGGANTEAFF
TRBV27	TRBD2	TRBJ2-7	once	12	TGTGCCAGCCGGACTAGCGCGTACGAGCAGTACTTC	CASRTSAYEQYF